This T cell receptor (beta chain) was identified in a study of T cells in Graves' hyperthyroidism and ophthalmopathy. At the level of the study: Peripheral blood sampling occurred at initial diagnosis, before any treatment. Whole-study results and caveats: Before onset, by a median of approximately 6.2 months, the model predicted ophthalmopathy. Ophthalmopathy was told apart from stable hyperthyroidism by a 13 V-J model.

Patients were aged 18 to 65, had disease duration under 2 months, and had newly diagnosed hyperthyroidism. Amplified regions were TCR beta CDR3 sequences from RNA transcripts. Carried out on the TCR CDR3, a first-round RT-PCR used the HTBI primer set. MiXCR was run by TCRdb on the multiplex PCR reads, yielding one entry per CDR3 protein. The profile covers roughly 510,000 distinct CDR3 sequences, with less than 25% appearing a single time and more than 25% taken by the ten largest. The sample holds many counts of this clonotype. Its specificity is not known. This CDR3 has 15 amino acids. The V end lost 1 base, the J end lost 3 bases, and 10 bases lay between the germline ends.

Material for sequencing was blood. The sequence derives from a young man with Graves' hyperthyroidism. The rearrangement uses TRBV12-3 or TRBV12-4 and TRBJ1-5; D not certain. This chain's CDR3 is CASSLGSVLNQPQHF. The CDR3, as DNA: TGTGCCAGCAGTTTAGGGTCTGTTCTCAATCAGCCCCAGCATTTT.